The T cell receptor (beta chain) described here comes from a study of cytomegalovirus exposure and HLA in healthy donors. The CDR3 loop spans 16 amino acids. The V and J ends lost 11 bases and 4 bases, in that order; junction bases with no gene match: 13. From germline, CDR1 is ENHRY and CDR2 SYGVKD. The PCR was carried out with 60 Vbeta primers and 13 Jbeta primers. Assay: immunoSEQ multiplex PCR; the TCRdb copy retains only in-frame clones and omits some. Of 95,000 to 150,000 clones in the sample, around 76% were seen once. This clone was seen only a few times. The sequence came from a man aged 55-75 years in good health and CMV-seropositive. The V gene is TRBV10-3, the J gene TRBJ2-1; 11 nucleotides align to TRBD2. Sequenced input: PBMCs. This CDR3 reads CALRPTGTSGYNEQFF. The CDR3 DNA reads TGTGCCCTCCGTCCGACCGGGACTAGCGGTTACAATGAGCAGTTCTTC.